The 8 T cell receptor beta chains given below trace back to one sample, sequenced in a study of sequential checkpoint blockade in melanoma (dated by TCRdb to between 2017 and 2020). Per the publication, the treatment or condition label means: randomized to nivolumab then ipilimumab (arm A) or the reverse (arm B). Receptor amplification or capture employed the immunoSEQ multiplex PCR assay. The immuneACCESS repertoire file appears here via TCRdb, limited to in-frame rearrangements. These files lack a portion of the clones; in checked studies, under half of the deficit traces to unresolved V genes, and the cause of the others is not known. For this sample there are 9,000 to 10,000 clones; 60% to 75% appear just once. 11% to 15% of the sample goes to the ten largest clones. The sample was CD8+ T cells sorted from blood (inferred from file names), taken from a patient given nivolumab and ipilimumab in sequence. Every receptor here comes from a human donor with melanoma.

The V and J genes are TRBV13 and TRBJ2-2; 12 bases line up with TRBD2. CDR1 PRHDT and CDR2 FYEKMQ come from the germline V gene (reference sequence). The V gene end was trimmed by 4 bases and the J gene end by 4 bases; junction bases not matched to a gene: 13. There are 19 residues in the CDR3. This CDR3 reads CASSSPLLAGGPGTGELFF. CDR3 DNA: TGTGCCAGCAGCTCCCCCCTCCTAGCGGGGGGGCCGGGCACCGGGGAGCTGTTTTTT.

This clone was seen only a few times. The J gene is TRBJ1-2, the V gene TRBV7-9; D is undetermined. The CDR3 has 15 amino acids. Trimming took 5 bases from V and 0 from J, leaving 13 bases between them. Germline V gives CDR1 SEHNR, CDR2 FQNEAQ (reference sequence). The CDR3 protein is CASSPVEGPNYGYTF. The CDR3, as DNA: TGTGCCAGCAGCCCAGTCGAGGGTCCTAACTATGGCTACACCTTC.

The rearrangement joins TRBV14 to TRBJ2-5; D remains unclear. Germline V gene data show CDR1 as SGHDN and CDR2 as FVKESK. The CDR3 runs to 14 residues. Trimming took 0 bases from V and 2 from J, leaving 7 bases between them. The CDR3 loop is CASSQENIQETQYF. CDR3 DNA sequence: TGTGCCAGCAGCCAAGAAAATATTCAAGAGACCCAGTACTTC.

This chain connects TRBV9 to TRBJ2-5; 9 bases agree with TRBD1. With 3 bases clipped from V and 3 bases from J, the junction kept 9 bases outside the gene matches. The germline CDR1 and CDR2 sequences are SGDLS and YYNGEE. The CDR3 length is 16 residues. The CDR3 spells CASSAGTGSVKETQYF. CDR3 in DNA: TGTGCCAGCAGCGCTGGGACAGGGAGCGTCAAAGAGACCCAGTACTTC.

The rearrangement uses TRBV6-1 and TRBJ2-7, with 9 positions matching TRBD2. Germline loops: CDR1 MNHNS, CDR2 SASEGT. Trimming at V came to 1 base and at J to 2 bases, leaving 3 bases not matched to a gene. The CDR3 loop spans 15 amino acids. The CDR3 loop is CASSEGAGGPYEQYV. The CDR3 DNA reads TGTGCCAGCAGTGAAGGGGCGGGAGGGCCCTACGAGCAGTACGTC.

The CDR3: CASSDSSNYGYTF. The CDR3 nucleotides read TGTGCCAGCAGTGACTCCAGTAACTATGGCTACACCTTC. The chain uses TRBV6-4 and TRBJ1-2; D gene uncertain. Germline CDR1 reads MRHNA; CDR2 reads SNTAGT. Trimming cost V 0 bases and J 1 base, with 3 bases left between them. The CDR3 is made up of 13 amino acids.

The chain combines TRBV29-1 with TRBJ1-1; D is unresolved. The germline V gene has CDR1 SQVTM and CDR2 ANQGSEA. CDR3 length: 11 residues. Trimming shortened V by 1 base and J by 6 bases, and 6 bases separated the two germline ends. The CDR3 is CSVEVWPEAFF. CDR3 DNA sequence: TGCAGCGTTGAAGTTTGGCCTGAAGCTTTCTTT.

V and J are TRBV2 and TRBJ1-2; D uncertain. CDR3 length: 12 residues. CDR1 SNHLY and CDR2 FYNNEI come from the germline V gene. With 7 bases removed from V and 2 bases from J, the gap between germline ends came to 8 bases. Written as DNA, the CDR3 is TGTGCCAGCAACGATCGGAACTATGGCTACACCTTC. Residues: CASNDRNYGYTF. The entire variable domain, with the rest obtained from reference TRBV2 and TRBJ1-2, is as follows: EPEVTQTPSHQVTQMGQEVILRCVPISNHLYFYWYRQILGQKVEFLVSFYNNEISEKSEIFDDQFSVERPDGSNFTLKIRSTKLEDSAMYFCASNDRNYGYTFGSGTRLTVV.